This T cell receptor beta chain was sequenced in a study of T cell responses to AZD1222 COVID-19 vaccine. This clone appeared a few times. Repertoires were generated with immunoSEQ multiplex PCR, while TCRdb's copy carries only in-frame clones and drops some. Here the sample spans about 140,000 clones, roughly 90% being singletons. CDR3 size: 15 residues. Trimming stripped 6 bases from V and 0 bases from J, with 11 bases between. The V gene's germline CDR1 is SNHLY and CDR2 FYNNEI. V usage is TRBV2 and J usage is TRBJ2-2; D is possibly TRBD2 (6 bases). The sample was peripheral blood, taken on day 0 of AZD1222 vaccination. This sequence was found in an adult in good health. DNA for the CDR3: TGTGCCAGCAGCTTTACTAGCACGAACACCGGGGAGCTGTTTTTT. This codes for CASSFTSTNTGELFF.